This T cell receptor beta chain was sequenced in a study of regulatory T cells in long-lasting Graves disease. CDR3 regions were amplified by Arm-PCR using iRepertoire HTBI primers to build TCR beta libraries. MiXCR, run by TCRdb on the multiplex PCR reads, gives a single entry per CDR3 protein. The data hold around 360,000 distinct CDR3 sequences, with about 16% observed a single time. The sample's time point: newly diagnosed GD, antithyroid drugs for less than 3 months. RNA extracted from PBMCs served as the sequencing template. The CDR3 sequence is 14 residues long. V was pared by 1 base and J by 3 bases, with 9 bases between. Germline CDR1 PRHDT, CDR2 FYEKMQ (reference sequence). Separately, the same data were catalogued under a study of T cells in Graves' hyperthyroidism and ophthalmopathy. That source adds: Recently diagnosed hyperthyroidism of less than 2 months' duration affected patients aged 18 to 65.

The gene calls are TRBV13 and TRBJ1-1; D uncertain. The source was peripheral blood mononuclear cells (PBMCs), collected at new diagnosis, from a patient treated with antithyroid drugs. The origin of this receptor is a young woman with Graves disease. The CDR3 region has the DNA TGTGCCAGCAGCTTAGCTCGGGGTGACACTGAAGCTTTCTTT. It codes for CASSLARGDTEAFF.